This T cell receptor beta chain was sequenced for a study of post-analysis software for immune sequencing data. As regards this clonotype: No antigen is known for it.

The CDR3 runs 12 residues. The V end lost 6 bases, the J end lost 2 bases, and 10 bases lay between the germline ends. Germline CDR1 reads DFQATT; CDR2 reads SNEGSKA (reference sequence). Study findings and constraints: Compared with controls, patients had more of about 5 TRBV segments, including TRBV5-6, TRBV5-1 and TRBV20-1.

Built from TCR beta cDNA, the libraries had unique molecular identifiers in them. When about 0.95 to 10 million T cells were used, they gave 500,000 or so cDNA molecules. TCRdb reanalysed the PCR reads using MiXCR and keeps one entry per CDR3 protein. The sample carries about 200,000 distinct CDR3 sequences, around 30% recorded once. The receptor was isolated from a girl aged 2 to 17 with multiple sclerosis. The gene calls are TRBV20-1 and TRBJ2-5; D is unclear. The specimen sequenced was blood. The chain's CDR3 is CSAETAQETQYF. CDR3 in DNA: TGCAGTGCAGAAACAGCTCAAGAGACCCAGTACTTC.